Sequencing of this T cell receptor beta chain was carried out in a study of CD8+CD57+ T cells in acquired aplastic anemia. Patients picked for sequencing had shown CD8+CD57+ cell expansion detected by flow cytometry. Genomic DNA served as template for TCR beta VDJ and CDR3 profiling. One entry per CDR3 protein results from TCRdb running MiXCR on the reads. Of about 180,000 distinct CDR3 sequences listed, 45% to 60% are singletons. The CDR3 sequence is 16 residues long. The germline V gene has CDR1 MGHRA and CDR2 YSYEKL. After removal of 1 base from V and 2 bases from J, the junction contained 6 bases not matched to a gene. This clonotype was seen many times.

The sequence derives from a human donor with aplastic anemia. The V call is TRBV4-1, the J call TRBJ2-5; 8 positions agree with TRBD2. The sequenced sample consisted of sorted CD4+, CD8+, or CD8+CD57+ T cells (not recorded which) from PBMCs. CDR3 amino acids: CASSQAITSGQETQYF. The CDR3 nucleotides read TGCGCCAGCAGCCAAGCTATCACTAGCGGTCAAGAGACCCAGTACTTC.